These 5 T cell receptor beta chains came from one sample sequenced in a study of Tregs in tolerant kidney transplant recipients. These receptors have no identified antigens. Only in-frame clones appear in the TCRdb table, and some are missing; sequencing was by immunoSEQ multiplex PCR. The table records about 8,300 clones, about 35% of them present only once. After 6 days with irradiated graft donor PBMCs, CFSE-labeled recipient PBMCs were FACS-sorted. Sequences were derived from CD8+ T cells from blood cultured with allogeneic cells, sampled before the transplant. Receptors were obtained from a human patient who received a combined kidney and bone marrow transplant.

The chain has TRBV5-1 and TRBJ1-4; possibly TRBD1 for D (5 bases). This CDR3 spans 14 amino acids. V lost 2 bases to trimming and J lost 6 bases, with 11 bases between them. Germline CDR1 reads SGHRS; CDR2 reads YFSETQ. CDR3 in DNA: TGCGCCAGCAGCTTTATTGGGGGGGATGAAAAACTGTTTTTT. It encodes CASSFIGGDEKLFF.

CDR3 in DNA: TGTGCCAGTACAGGGGGCTCTGGAAACACCATATATTTT. It is translated as CASTGGSGNTIYF. This chain links TRBV6-5 with TRBJ1-3; 8 bases match TRBD1. J lost 0 bases, V lost 9 bases, and 1 base had no gene match. This CDR3 spans 13 amino acids. Per the germline V gene, CDR1 is MNHEY and CDR2 is SVGAGI.

This clone occurred a few times. The V gene is TRBV5-4, the J gene TRBJ2-6; 11 nucleotides align to TRBD2. With the DNA end fitting TRBJ2-7 better, the J assignment may be wrong. The CDR3 length is 15 residues. The germline V gene has CDR1 SGHNT and CDR2 YYREEE (reference sequence). CDR3 DNA sequence: TGTGCCAGCAGCCCGACTAGCGGGGCCGCCTACGAGCAGTACTTC. The encoded protein is CASSPTSGAAYEQYF.

This clone was recorded only once. The genes are TRBV4-1 and TRBJ1-1; TRBD1 is a possible D gene (5 bases). The V end was cut by 2 bases, the J end by 5 bases, with 12 bases between. The germline V gene encodes CDR1 MGHRA and CDR2 YSYEKL. The length of the CDR3 is 14 residues. CDR3 DNA sequence: TGCGCCAGCAGCCAAATCAGGGAGGATACTGAAGCTTTCTTT. This codes for CASSQIREDTEAFF.

The J gene is TRBJ2-5, the V gene TRBV9, with D perhaps TRBD2 (6 bases). CDR1 is SGDLS and CDR2 is YYNGEE in the germline V gene. CDR3 length: 14 residues. Between the trimmed V and J ends, which lost 4 bases and 5 bases, there was a span of 15 bases. Here the CDR3 reads CASSPGRGGETQYF. The DNA of the CDR3 is TGTGCCAGCAGCCCCGGGAGAGGCGGGGAGACCCAGTACTTC.